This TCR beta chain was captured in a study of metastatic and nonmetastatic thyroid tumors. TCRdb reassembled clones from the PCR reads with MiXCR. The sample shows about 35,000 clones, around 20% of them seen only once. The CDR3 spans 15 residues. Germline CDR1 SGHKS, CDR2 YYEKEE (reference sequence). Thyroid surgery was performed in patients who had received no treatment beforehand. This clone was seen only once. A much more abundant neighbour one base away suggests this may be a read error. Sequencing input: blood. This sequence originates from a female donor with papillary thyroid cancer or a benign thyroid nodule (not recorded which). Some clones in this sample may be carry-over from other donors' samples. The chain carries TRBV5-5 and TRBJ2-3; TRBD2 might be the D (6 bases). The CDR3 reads CASSLGDSYTDTQCF. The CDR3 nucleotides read TGTGCCAGCAGCTTAGGGGACTCTTACACAGATACGCAGTGTTTT. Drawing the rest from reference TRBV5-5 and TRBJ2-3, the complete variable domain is DAGVTQSPTHLIKTRGQQVTLRCSPISGHKSVSWYQQVLGQGPQFIFQYYEKEERGRGNFPDRFSARQFPNYSSELNVNALLLGDSALYLCASSLGDSYTDTQCFGPGTRLTVL.